The next 27 T cell receptor beta chains were all read from a single sample in a study of cytomegalovirus exposure and HLA in healthy donors (dated by TCRdb to 2015 to 2018). The method behind the library was the immunoSEQ multiplex PCR assay. The multiplex PCR relied on a mix of 60 forward primers for TCR Vbeta segments and 13 reverse primers for TCR Jbeta segments. In TCRdb, the immuneACCESS table is reduced to in-frame sequences with V and J assigned. These tables do not hold every clone; where another copy was compared, an unresolved V gene accounts for under half, and the others remain unexplained. A total of approximately 150,000 clones appear in this sample, over 60% of them only once. The ten largest clonotypes hold approximately 2% of the sample. Sequenced: PBMCs. These receptors all come from a man aged 40-49 years in good health and CMV-seronegative.

This chain's CDR3 is CASSLREGKGAEQFF. In DNA, the CDR3 is TGTGCCAGCAGCTTACGGGAGGGGAAAGGGGCTGAGCAGTTCTTC. The rearrangement uses TRBV7-2 and TRBJ2-1; the match to TRBD2 covers 8 bases. This CDR3 has 15 residues. V gave up 2 bases and J gave up 9 bases; unmatched junction bases: 9. CDR1 and CDR2 (germline): SGHTA, FQGNSA.

This clone has more than one count but fewer than ten. The rearrangement uses TRBV23-1 and TRBJ1-5; D unresolved. TRBV23-1 is an ORF, and what it does is uncertain. Trimming shortened V by 9 bases and J by 0 bases, and 12 bases separated the two germline ends. The CDR3 covers 14 residues. The CDR3 bases are TGCGCCAGGCAGGTCCGGGATAGCAATCAGCCCCAGCATTTT. Its protein product is CARQVRDSNQPQHF.

CDR3: CASSSGEGSEAFF. In DNA form, the CDR3 reads TGTGCCAGCAGTTCGGGGGAGGGCAGTGAAGCTTTCTTT. The chain couples TRBV28 to TRBJ1-1, with D perhaps matching TRBD1 (5 bases). Germline CDR1 and CDR2: MDHEN and SYDVKM. Trimming took off 4 bases at V and 7 bases at J, with 13 bases between the two ends. This CDR3 is built from 13 residues.

As regards this clone: A junction boundary mismatches the germline segment, possibly from a read error. This chain joins TRBV7-9 and TRBJ2-1, with 12 nucleotides matching TRBD2. The CDR3 spans 16 residues. The germline V gene encodes CDR1 SEHNR and CDR2 FQNEAQ (reference sequence). The CDR3 nucleotides are TGTTCCAGCAACCACCTAGCGGGAGGGTTTTACAATGAGCAGTTCTTC. Translation: CSSNHLAGGFYNEQFF.

The gene calls are TRBV11-2 and TRBJ2-7, with 9 bases identical to TRBD1. CDR3 length equals 16 residues. V shed 1 base, J shed 2 bases, and the junction held 6 bases outside the gene matches. CDR1 and CDR2 from the germline V gene are SGHAT and FQNNGV. The CDR3 DNA sequence: TGTGCCAGCAGCTTAGGTGGGCGGACAGGGGCCTACGAGCAGTACTTC. Translating it yields CASSLGGRTGAYEQYF.

CDR3 sequence reads: CASSGGTDSGNTIYF. CDR3 sequence (DNA): TGTGCCAGCAGTGGCGGGACAGATTCTGGAAACACCATATATTTT. This chain uses TRBV6-6 with TRBJ1-3; 7 bases are shared with TRBD1. V dropped 5 bases and J dropped 1; count of bases not matched to a gene: 5. The CDR3 sequence is 15 residues long. In germline, CDR1 is MNHNY, CDR2 SVGAGI (reference sequence).

CDR3: CASSHTSSYEQYF. Written as DNA, the CDR3 is TGTGCCAGCAGCCACACTAGCTCCTACGAGCAGTACTTC. The chain employs TRBV7-2 and TRBJ2-7, with D possibly being TRBD2 (5 bases). The CDR3 runs to 13 residues. V was clipped by 5 bases and J by 0 bases, with 8 bases between them. The germline V gene has CDR1 SGHTA and CDR2 FQGNSA.

This chain connects TRBV5-4 to TRBJ2-3; maybe TRBD1 (6 bases). Trimming removed 3 bases at V and 2 bases at J, with 19 bases between. Germline CDR1 is SGHNT and CDR2 is YYREEE (reference sequence). The CDR3 runs to 17 residues. CDR3 region: CASSSPRDIGLTDTQYF. For the CDR3, the DNA is TGTGCCAGCAGCTCCCCCCGGGACATCGGCCTCACAGATACGCAGTATTTT.

The chain carries TRBV5-1 and TRBJ2-3; D may be TRBD2 (7 bases). Trimming took off 3 bases at V and 2 bases at J, with 16 bases between the two ends. The CDR3 extends over 16 amino acids. Germline CDR1 is SGHRS and CDR2 is YFSETQ. For the CDR3, the DNA is TGCGCCAGCAGCTATCTACAGGGAGGGGCCACAGATACGCAGTATTTT. This gives the protein CASSYLQGGATDTQYF.

The genes are TRBV11-2 and TRBJ2-5; a weak D match, TRBD2 (6 bases). The CDR3 contains 18 residues. The germline V gene encodes CDR1 SGHAT and CDR2 FQNNGV. V gave up 0 bases and J gave up 8 bases, with 25 bases separating them. The CDR3 sequence: CASSLDLLPGLTTTTQYF. As DNA, the CDR3 is TGTGCCAGCAGCTTAGACCTCTTGCCGGGACTCACTACGACTACCCAGTACTTC.

The chain's CDR3 is CASSVLAGRETQYF. CDR3 coding DNA: TGTGCCAGCAGCGTACTAGCGGGGAGGGAGACCCAGTACTTC. This chain joins TRBV7-2 and TRBJ2-5, with 10 bases matching TRBD2. This CDR3 spans 14 amino acids. Unmatched junction bases numbered 5, after V lost 5 bases and J lost 5 bases. From germline, CDR1 is SGHTA and CDR2 FQGNSA.

This clone was recorded a few times. The chain links TRBV7-2 to TRBJ2-3, with D possibly being TRBD1 (7 bases). The germline CDR1 and CDR2 sequences are SGHTA and FQGNSA. V was shortened by 5 bases and J by 4 bases, with 19 bases between the two germline ends. CDR3 length: 16 amino acids. CDR3 coding DNA: TGTGCCAGCAGCCTCGGACAGGACTACGCATCAGATACGCAGTATTTT. Its translation: CASSLGQDYASDTQYF.

The chain has TRBV10-3 and TRBJ2-1; 10 bases fit TRBD2. V shed 10 bases, J shed 7 bases, and the junction held 10 bases outside the gene matches. Germline V gene data show CDR1 as ENHRY and CDR2 as SYGVKD. The CDR3 covers 14 residues. The CDR3 loop reads CATQLAGLGNEQFF. The CDR3 nucleotides read TGTGCCACTCAACTAGCGGGATTAGGAAATGAGCAGTTCTTC.

In this sample, this clone turned up once. The V call is TRBV28, the J call TRBJ2-1, with D unresolved. Per the germline V gene, CDR1 is MDHEN and CDR2 is SYDVKM. V lost 7 bases to trimming and J lost 1 base, with 5 bases between them. This CDR3 has 12 amino acids. For the CDR3, the DNA is TGTGCCAGCACGGGTTCCTACAATGAGCAGTTCTTC. It is translated as CASTGSYNEQFF.

The CDR3 DNA sequence: TGCGCCAGCAGCCAAATAGAAGGGGGTCAGCCCCAGCATTTT. It translates to CASSQIEGGQPQHF. The V gene is TRBV4-1, the J gene TRBJ1-5; D may be TRBD1 (6 bases). V was clipped by 2 bases and J by 6 bases, with 11 bases between them. Germline V gene data show CDR1 as MGHRA and CDR2 as YSYEKL. The CDR3 is 14 amino acids.

V gene TRBV14 combines with J gene TRBJ2-3; 9 nucleotides align to TRBD2. The germline CDR1 and CDR2 sequences are SGHDN and FVKESK. The V and J ends lost 1 base and 0 bases, in that order; junction bases with no gene match: 5. This CDR3 spans 17 amino acids. CDR3 DNA sequence: TGTGCCAGCAGCCAAGTTACTAGCGGGCCCAGCACAGATACGCAGTATTTT. It translates to CASSQVTSGPSTDTQYF.

The chain has TRBV6-1 and TRBJ2-6; D ambiguous. The CDR3 spans 16 residues. V lost 3 bases and J lost 0, with 9 bases in between. The germline V gene has CDR1 MNHNS and CDR2 SASEGT. CDR3 amino acids: CASSDPTPSGANVLTF. The CDR3 DNA sequence: TGTGCCAGCAGTGATCCGACACCCTCTGGGGCCAACGTCCTGACTTTC.

There are a few counts of this clone. The chain links TRBV28 to TRBJ2-2; tentatively, D is TRBD1 (6 bases). The V gene lost 3 bases and the J gene lost 0 bases, with 11 bases spanning the gap. There are 16 residues in the CDR3. Germline V CDR1 and CDR2: MDHEN, SYDVKM. The CDR3 bases are TGTGCCAGCAGTTTTTACAGGACAGCGAACACCGGGGAGCTGTTTTTT. Translating it yields CASSFYRTANTGELFF.

The chain carries TRBV2 and TRBJ2-7; 9 bases match TRBD1. With V trimmed by 6 bases and J by 5 bases, 8 bases remained unmatched. Germline V CDR1 and CDR2: SNHLY, FYNNEI. This CDR3 spans 14 amino acids. As DNA, the CDR3 is TGTGCCAGCAGATGGACAGGGGACGCTCACGAGCAGTACTTC. Translating it yields CASRWTGDAHEQYF.

This clone was counted only a few times. The rearrangement uses TRBV14 and TRBJ2-3, with D possibly matching TRBD1 (6 bases). The CDR3 extends over 17 amino acids. Between the trimmed V and J ends, which lost 4 bases and 0 bases, there was a span of 17 bases. Germline CDR1 SGHDN, CDR2 FVKESK. CDR3: CASSRFQGLSSTDTQYF. CDR3 DNA sequence: TGTGCCAGCAGCCGGTTTCAGGGGCTATCTAGCACAGATACGCAGTATTTT.

The chain links TRBV9 to TRBJ2-1; the match to TRBD1 covers 9 bases. J gave up 5 bases and V 5 bases, and 8 bases lay outside the gene matches. The CDR3 consists of 15 residues. In germline, CDR1 is SGDLS, CDR2 YYNGEE. The CDR3, as DNA: TGTGCCAGCAGTGTGGGGGGACAGGGCCACAATGAGCAGTTCTTC. Its translation is CASSVGGQGHNEQFF.

The chain joins TRBV28 to TRBJ2-4; 8 nucleotides line up with TRBD1. J was trimmed by 8 bases and V by 10 bases; bases with no gene match: 13. Germline lookup yields CDR1 MDHEN and CDR2 SYDVKM. The CDR3 runs to 14 residues. The CDR3 here is CATQVGQGGDIQYF. The DNA of the CDR3 is TGTGCCACCCAGGTTGGACAGGGTGGAGACATTCAGTACTTC.

For the CDR3, the DNA is TGTGCCAGCAGCTTCACCGGGACAGCGGGGGAGTACTTC. Translating gives CASSFTGTAGEYF. This rearrangement joins TRBV7-2 to TRBJ2-5; D is perhaps TRBD2 (8 bases). Germline assignment: CDR1 SGHTA and CDR2 FQGNSA. CDR3 length: 13 residues. Trimming stripped 3 bases from V and 12 bases from J, with 17 bases between.

The table lists this clone with a few counts. This chain joins TRBV6-1 and TRBJ1-3, with 9 nucleotides matching TRBD1. The germline V gene has CDR1 MNHNS and CDR2 SASEGT. V dropped 4 bases and J dropped 5; count of bases not matched to a gene: 3. The CDR3 covers 14 residues. The CDR3: CASSGGQGRNTIYF. CDR3 nucleotides: TGTGCCAGCAGTGGTGGACAGGGGAGAAACACCATATATTTT.

This clone was seen a handful of times. The V and J genes are TRBV7-6 and TRBJ1-5, with D perhaps matching TRBD1 (5 bases). V lost 4 bases and J 2 bases, leaving 18 bases between the germline ends. Germline assignment: CDR1 SGHVS and CDR2 FNYEAQ. This CDR3 is built from 17 residues. The CDR3 region is CASSSGGPLGGNQPQHF. DNA of the CDR3: TGTGCCAGCAGCTCCGGCGGCCCTTTAGGGGGCAATCAGCCCCAGCATTTT.

A word on this clone: This sample includes further DNA sequences coding for the same CDR3. V usage is TRBV6-5 and J usage is TRBJ1-1; tentative D call: TRBD1 (5 bases). The germline CDR1 and CDR2 sequences are MNHEY and SVGAGI. The CDR3 extends over 12 amino acids. Trimming shortened V by 8 bases and J by 4 bases, and 11 bases separated the two germline ends. The CDR3 here is CASGRGGTEAFF. Here the CDR3 DNA reads TGTGCCAGCGGTCGGGGGGGCACTGAAGCTTTCTTT.

This clone has only a few counts. The chain is built from TRBV28 and TRBJ2-6; possibly TRBD1 for D (5 bases). Germline assignment: CDR1 MDHEN and CDR2 SYDVKM. The CDR3 sequence is 16 residues long. V was shortened by 2 bases and J by 4 bases, with 12 bases between the two germline ends. For the CDR3, the DNA is TGTGCCAGCAGTTTACGTCAGGGTGGCGGGGCCAACGTCCTGACTTTC. As protein: CASSLRQGGGANVLTF.